This T cell receptor beta chain was captured by sequencing in a study of T cells after yellow fever vaccination. CDR1 and CDR2 (germline): MGHRA, YSYEKL. With 3 bases clipped from V and 2 bases from J, the junction kept 9 bases outside the gene matches. The length of the CDR3 is 16 residues. A single record per CDR3 protein comes from TCRdb applying MiXCR to the 5' RACE reads. The repertoire holds 400,000 to 450,000 distinct CDR3 sequences, with roughly 20% as singletons. J is TRBJ1-1 and V is TRBV4-1, with TRBD1 matching over 7 bases. The source is a man in his late teens or twenties who received the YFV17D yellow fever vaccine. Material: PBMCs, obtained before the yellow fever booster vaccination. CDR3 residues: CASSHHPGQSNTEAFF. In nucleotides, the CDR3 is TGCGCCAGCAGCCACCACCCGGGACAGAGTAACACTGAAGCTTTCTTT.